Shown below are 3 T cell receptor beta chains from a single sample sequenced in a study of PD-L1 blockade in urothelial cancer. The method was immunoSEQ multiplex PCR; TCRdb's version includes in-frame clones alone and lacks a portion of them. The sample lists roughly 130,000 clones; 84% were seen once. Time point given: pretreatment peripheral blood. This specimen consisted of PBMCs, obtained around atezolizumab (anti-PD-L1) treatment. The receptor source for this set is a man in his forties or fifties with urothelial cancer.

The CDR3 protein is CASSTYRAASYNSPLHF. CDR3 nucleotides: TGTGCCAGTAGTACGTACAGGGCCGCCTCCTATAATTCACCCCTCCACTTT. The genes are TRBV19 and TRBJ1-6; tentative D call: TRBD1 (6 bases). V lost 4 bases and J 0 bases, leaving 13 bases between the germline ends. CDR3 length equals 17 residues. CDR1 is LNHDA, CDR2 SQIVND, per germline (reference sequence).

The V gene is TRBV28, the J gene TRBJ2-7; 9 bases match TRBD1. The CDR3 covers 14 residues. The junction had 3 bases not matched to a gene; V was cut back by 4 bases and J by 2 bases. Germline assignment: CDR1 MDHEN and CDR2 SYDVKM. The CDR3 nucleotides are TGTGCCAGCAGTTCCCGGGACAGGGCCTACGAGCAGTACTTC. Its translation is CASSSRDRAYEQYF. Together with reference TRBV28 and TRBJ2-7, the CDR3 gives the full variable domain: DVKVTQSSRYLVKRTGEKVFLECVQDMDHENMFWYRQDPGLGLRLIYFSYDVKMKEKGDIPEGYSVSREKKERFSLILESASTNQTSMYLCASSSRDRAYEQYFGPGTRLTVT.

On this clone: At one end the junction does not follow the germline gene, possibly because of a read error. The J gene is TRBJ2-3, the V gene TRBV28; 7 nucleotides agree with TRBD1. The CDR3 spans 14 residues. CDR1 MDHEN and CDR2 SYDVKM come from the germline V gene. The CDR3 DNA sequence: TGTGCCAGCAGCCCACTTCGGGGACAGAGCCGGGACCATTTT. Its protein is CASSPLRGQSRDHF. Based on the CDR3 plus reference TRBV28 and TRBJ2-3, the full variable domain is DVKVTQSSRYLVKRTGEKVFLECVQDMDHENMFWYRQDPGLGLRLIYFSYDVKMKEKGDIPEGYSVSREKKERFSLILESASTNQTSMYLCASSPLRGQSRDHFGPGTRLTVL.